Listed below are T cell receptor beta chains from one sample, sequenced in a study of response to subunit inactivated influenza vaccine. TCRdb re-analysed the RT-PCR reads in MiXCR, keeping a single row per CDR3 protein. The sample lists just under 250,000 distinct CDR3 sequences; 9.5% to 15% were seen once. Here the sequenced sample was non-naive T cells sorted from PBMCs, taken 14 to 15 days before vaccination. These receptors were taken from a man over 45 who received an inactivated influenza vaccine. Each CDR3 is given with its conserved first and last residue. D genes are given only for firm matches. The size field is filled for only some rows; it gives once, few, many or a size class.

TRBJ2-7,-,-,TRBV12-3/TRBV12-4,CASSLSVYSSYEQYF,TGTGCCAGCAGTCTTTCGGTATATAGCTCCTACGAGCAGTACTTC
TRBJ2-7,-,-,TRBV6-1,CASRRTASSYEQYF,TGTGCCAGCAGGAGGACAGCGAGCTCCTACGAGCAGTACTTC
TRBJ2-7,many,TRBD1,TRBV10-3,CATGQGKYEQYF,TGTGCCACCGGACAGGGAAAGTACGAGCAGTACTTC
TRBJ2-6,-,-,TRBV12-3/TRBV12-4,CASIMGAGANVLTF,TGTGCCAGCATCATGGGGGCGGGGGCCAACGTCCTGACTTTC
TRBJ1-1,few,TRBD1,TRBV18,CASSPSGTGTEAFF,TGTGCCAGCTCACCCTCCGGGACAGGGACTGAAGCTTTCTTT
TRBJ2-3,few,-,TRBV28,CASFEQVGTDTQYF,TGTGCCAGCTTTGAACAGGTGGGCACAGATACGCAGTATTTT
TRBJ2-1,-,-,TRBV7-9,CASSHLRRLHEQFF,TGTGCCAGCAGCCACTTACGACGTCTCCATGAGCAGTTCTTC
TRBJ2-5,few,TRBD1,TRBV11-2,CASSLTGGQGSLQETQYF,TGTGCCAGCAGCCTCACGGGGGGACAGGGTAGCCTCCAAGAGACCCAGTACTTC
TRBJ2-5,few,TRBD2,TRBV12-3/TRBV12-4,CASSWETSVETQYF,TGTGCCAGCAGTTGGGAGACTAGCGTCGAGACCCAGTACTTC
TRBJ2-7,few,TRBD1,TRBV7-2,CASSSRTGTDEQYF,TGTGCCAGCAGCTCGAGGACAGGGACGGACGAGCAGTACTTC
TRBJ2-1,-,TRBD1,TRBV2,CASSDELDRASPYNEQFF,TGTGCCAGCAGTGATGAGTTGGACAGGGCTTCTCCCTACAATGAGCAGTTCTTC
TRBJ1-2,few,-,TRBV4-1,CASSQAPRYGYTF,TGCGCCAGCAGCCAAGCGCCGCGGTATGGCTACACCTTC
TRBJ1-5,few,-,TRBV4-3,CASSLQANNQPQHF,TGCGCCAGCAGCTTGCAGGCCAACAATCAGCCCCAGCATTTT
TRBJ2-3,few,-,TRBV10-3,CAISRGVTDTQYF,TGTGCCATCAGCAGGGGGGTCACAGATACGCAGTATTTT
TRBJ2-3,-,TRBD2,TRBV28,CASSPLTSGREDTQYF,TGTGCCAGCAGCCCTCTGACTAGCGGGAGGGAAGATACGCAGTATTTT
TRBJ2-1,-,-,TRBV25-1,CASSESWGGRSYNEQFF,TGTGCCAGCAGTGAATCTTGGGGCGGGCGTTCCTACAATGAGCAGTTCTTC
TRBJ1-4,-,-,TRBV2,CATRGGGEKLFF,TGTGCCACCCGGGGAGGAGGAGAAAAACTGTTTTTT
TRBJ2-7,-,-,TRBV7-8,CASSLNHPRGEQYF,TGTGCCAGCAGCTTAAATCATCCCCGCGGCGAGCAGTACTTC
TRBJ2-5,-,TRBD1,TRBV10-3,CAISDRLEETQYF,TGTGCCATCTCGGACAGGTTGGAGGAGACCCAGTACTTC
TRBJ1-5,-,-,TRBV2,CASRESGGSQPQHF,TGTGCCAGCAGGGAGTCGGGGGGGAGTCAGCCCCAGCATTTT
TRBJ1-2,few,TRBD1,TRBV2,CARSGQELNYGYTF,TGTGCCAGGAGTGGACAGGAACTTAACTATGGCTACACCTTC
TRBJ2-5,-,TRBD2,TRBV2,CASRPTGGEGETQYF,TGTGCCAGCAGGCCAACCGGGGGGGAGGGTGAGACCCAGTACTTC
TRBJ1-2,-,-,TRBV24-1,CATSDLRADYGYTF,TGTGCCACCAGTGATTTGCGGGCGGACTATGGCTACACCTTC
TRBJ1-1,-,TRBD1,TRBV5-1,CASSPGGTVNTEAFF,TGCGCCAGCAGCCCAGGGGGGACAGTAAACACTGAAGCTTTCTTT
TRBJ2-7,-,-,TRBV6-1,CASSVGIYEQYF,TGTGCCAGCAGTGTGGGGATCTACGAGCAGTACTTC
TRBJ2-6,-,-,TRBV10-1,CASSESGGGTGANVLTF,TGCGCCAGCAGTGAGTCAGGAGGGGGCACCGGGGCCAACGTCCTGACTTTC
TRBJ2-3,few,-,TRBV5-1,CASSLAVGDTQYF,TGCGCCAGCAGCTTGGCCGTTGGAGATACGCAGTATTTT
TRBJ2-3,few,-,TRBV5-1,CASSLGQEGTDTQYF,TGCGCCAGCAGCTTGGGGCAGGAGGGCACAGATACGCAGTATTTT